This is a list of T cell receptor beta chains from one sample in a study of beta chain features in type 1 diabetes. The method was immunoSEQ multiplex PCR; TCRdb's version includes in-frame clones alone and lacks a portion of them. The table lists fewer than 450,000 clones, about 13% of them singletons. The sample was naive CD4+ T cells from blood. The receptor set was obtained from a woman between 18 and 30 years old with type 1 diabetes. Both conserved end residues are part of each CDR3. The D gene is left open where the match is weak. Clone size appears in some rows only: once, few, many, or a class for an expanded clone.

NA | TRBJ2-3 | TRBV7-3 | few | CASSLSRTDTQYF | TGTGCCAGCAGCCTCAGTCGCACAGATACGCAGTATTTT
NA | TRBJ2-6 | TRBV7-6 | NA | CASSLLVSGANVLTF | TGTGCCAGCAGCCTCCTAGTATCTGGGGCCAACGTCCTGACTTTC
NA | TRBJ2-1 | TRBV7-3 | NA | CASSLATYNEQFF | TGTGCCAGCAGCCTAGCGACTTACAATGAGCAGTTCTTC
TRBD2 | TRBJ2-1 | TRBV7-2 | NA | CAIILGGLAGVYNEQFF | TGTGCCATCATCTTAGGTGGACTAGCGGGAGTCTACAATGAGCAGTTCTTC
NA | TRBJ2-1 | TRBV29-1 | many | CSVGSDEQFF | TGCAGCGTTGGTAGCGATGAGCAGTTCTTC
TRBD2 | TRBJ2-5 | TRBV5-1 | few | CASSSGTSGSDQETQYF | TGCGCCAGCAGCTCCGGGACTAGCGGGAGCGACCAAGAGACCCAGTACTTC
NA | TRBJ2-7 | TRBV11-1 | NA | CASSSTSYYEQYF | TGTGCCAGCAGCTCCACTTCCTACTACGAGCAGTACTTC
NA | TRBJ1-4 | TRBV27 | NA | CASSDRRGEKLFF | TGTGCCAGCTCAGACAGGCGCGGTGAAAAACTGTTTTTT
TRBD2 | TRBJ2-1 | TRBV10-3 | NA | CAISASGNYNEQFF | TGTGCCATCAGTGCTAGCGGGAACTACAATGAGCAGTTCTTC
TRBD2 | TRBJ2-7 | TRBV19 | NA | CASSHGRGYEQYF | TGTGCCAGTAGTCACGGGAGGGGCTACGAGCAGTACTTC
NA | TRBJ1-2 | TRBV25-1 | NA | CASSLPGSDYGYTF | TGTGCCAGCAGCCTCCCCGGGTCTGACTATGGCTACACCTTC
TRBD1 | TRBJ1-5 | TRBV25-1 | few | CASSAGTGGQPQHF | TGTGCCAGCAGTGCCGGGACAGGGGGGCAGCCCCAGCATTTT
TRBD1 | TRBJ2-7 | TRBV4-1 | few | CASSRQPDRVVDEQYF | TGCGCCAGCAGCAGACAACCCGACAGGGTTGTAGACGAGCAGTACTTC
NA | TRBJ1-2 | TRBV2 | NA | CASSEGQSYGYTF | TGTGCCAGCAGTGAAGGGCAGTCCTATGGCTACACCTTC
NA | TRBJ1-5 | TRBV2 | NA | CASSEDRISNQPQHF | TGTGCCAGCAGTGAAGACAGGATTAGCAATCAGCCCCAGCATTTT
NA | TRBJ1-3 | TRBV30 | NA | CAWTGKNGNTIYF | TGTGCCTGGACCGGGAAAAATGGAAACACCATATATTTT
NA | TRBJ2-7 | TRBV7-9 | NA | CASSRDLPVNEQYF | TGTGCCAGCAGCCGGGACTTACCTGTCAACGAGCAGTACTTC
TRBD1 | TRBJ1-2 | TRBV7-2 | NA | CASSFLQGNYGYTF | TGTGCCAGCAGCTTCCTACAGGGGAACTATGGCTACACCTTC
TRBD2 | TRBJ2-5 | TRBV5-1 | NA | CASSLGGRGLETQYF | TGCGCCAGCAGCTTGGGTGGGAGGGGTCTCGAGACCCAGTACTTC
NA | TRBJ2-1 | TRBV7-2 | few | CASSDPGSAWFF | TGTGCCAGCAGCGACCCGGGGTCCGCTTGGTTCTTC
NA | TRBJ2-1 | TRBV19 | NA | CASSPKAGDSYNEQFF | TGTGCCAGTAGTCCCAAAGCCGGGGATTCCTACAATGAGCAGTTCTTC
NA | TRBJ2-1 | TRBV28 | NA | CASSLPGEQFF | TGTGCCAGCAGTTTACCCGGGGAGCAGTTCTTC
NA | TRBJ2-2 | TRBV7-2 | few | CASSRQAGELFF | TGTGCCAGCAGCCGACAGGCCGGGGAGCTGTTTTTT
NA | TRBJ1-1 | TRBV9 | NA | CANSVDGGGNTEAFF | TGTGCCAACAGCGTAGATGGGGGCGGGAACACTGAAGCTTTCTTT
NA | TRBJ2-2 | TRBV28 | NA | CASRERPTGELFF | TGTGCCAGCAGGGAGCGGCCCACCGGGGAGCTGTTTTTT